Sequencing of this TCR beta chain was carried out in a study of cytomegalovirus exposure and HLA in healthy donors. Study context: About 80 million unique TCRs from HLA-typed donors made up an early data release. In terms of ancestry, the Caucasian-associated cluster contained around 79% of the 398 genotyped donors.

In the PCR, 60 Vbeta and 13 Jbeta primers were used. The protocol was immunoSEQ multiplex PCR, while the TCRdb copy is restricted to in-frame clones and leaves out a portion. The sample lists under 200,000 clones, approximately 80% occurring once. The germline CDR1 and CDR2 sequences are MDHEN and SYDVKM. The CDR3 has 14 residues. Unmatched junction bases numbered 4, after V lost 6 bases and J lost 4 bases. V gene TRBV28 combines with J gene TRBJ1-2, with 11 bases fitting TRBD1. Sequenced: PBMCs. The TCR sequence derives from a man younger than 45 in good health and CMV-seropositive. The CDR3 sequence is CASRRTGGAYGYTF. The DNA of the CDR3 is TGTGCCAGCAGGCGGACAGGGGGCGCCTATGGCTACACCTTC.